The clone carrying this TCR beta chain was counted a few times. Its antigen is unidentified. Use of 60 Vbeta and 13 Jbeta primers characterized the PCR. The repertoire was sequenced with immunoSEQ multiplex PCR; TCRdb's copy has only in-frame clones and lacks some. The data contain roughly 150,000 clones, approximately 79% of them seen just once; the ten biggest clones take up 6.5%. This record comes from a study of cytomegalovirus exposure and HLA in healthy donors. Study-wide points: Being productive about 87% or about 30% of the time was typical of most TCR beta V segments in an earlier analysis.

The CDR3 consists of 16 residues. Germline trimming cut 3 bases from V and 10 bases from J; bases unmatched to any gene: 10. Per germline, CDR1 SGHKS and CDR2 YYEKEE (reference sequence). Specimen: PBMCs. V usage is TRBV5-5 and J usage is TRBJ2-2; 12 bases agree with TRBD1. The sequence came from a man in his forties in good health and CMV-seropositive. The CDR3 reads CASSSTPGQGAEELFF. As DNA, the CDR3 is TGTGCCAGCAGCTCCACACCGGGACAGGGGGCCGAGGAGCTGTTTTTT.